A single TCR beta chain is shown here with its context. Its antigen is as yet unknown. V gave up 7 bases and J gave up 6 bases; unmatched junction bases: 18. The length of the CDR3 is 15 residues. The germline gives CDR1 SQVTM, CDR2 ANQGSEA. This entry comes from a study of post-analysis software for immune sequencing data. Whole-study results and caveats: When patients were compared with controls, a handful of TRBV segments were more frequent, TRBV5-6, TRBV5-1 and TRBV20-1 among them. Batch-matched samples strongly co-clustered by F measure. Compared with controls, patients showed significantly lower normalized Chao1 diversity.

Unique-molecular-identifier-tagged TCR beta cDNA libraries were used. Starting from about 0.98 to 11 million T cells, the study yielded approximately 460,000 cDNA molecules. TCRdb re-analysed the PCR reads in MiXCR, keeping a single row per CDR3 protein. This table has roughly 730,000 distinct CDR3 sequences, 25% to 30% appearing once. Sequenced: blood. The receptor comes from a girl aged 5-17 years with multiple sclerosis. The gene calls are TRBV29-1 and TRBJ2-7; 7 bases are a match to TRBD2. CDR3 nucleotide sequence: TGCAGCGCCTACGGGGGGAGTTTAGGGGCCTCCGAGCAGTACTTC. Amino acid sequence: CSAYGGSLGASEQYF.